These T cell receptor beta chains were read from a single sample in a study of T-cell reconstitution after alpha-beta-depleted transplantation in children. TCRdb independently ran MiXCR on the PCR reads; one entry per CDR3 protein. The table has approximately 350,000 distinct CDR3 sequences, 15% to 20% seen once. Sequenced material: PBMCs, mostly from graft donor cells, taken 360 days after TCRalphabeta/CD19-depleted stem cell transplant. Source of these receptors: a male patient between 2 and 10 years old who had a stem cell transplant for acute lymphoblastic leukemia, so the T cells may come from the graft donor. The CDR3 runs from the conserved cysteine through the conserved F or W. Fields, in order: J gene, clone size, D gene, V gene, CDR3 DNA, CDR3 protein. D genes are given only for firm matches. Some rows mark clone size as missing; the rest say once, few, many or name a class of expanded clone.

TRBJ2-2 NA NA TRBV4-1 TGCGCCAGCAGCCAAGATCTAACAGTCCCAGGGGGGGAGCTGTTTTTT CASSQDLTVPGGELFF
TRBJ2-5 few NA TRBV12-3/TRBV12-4 TGTGCCAGCAGTTTTATCGGGGGCGGGCAAGAGACCCAGTACTTC CASSFIGGGQETQYF
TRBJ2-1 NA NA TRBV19 TGTGCCAGTAGTATCCGGGGCCAGGGGCATGAGCAGTTCTTC CASSIRGQGHEQFF
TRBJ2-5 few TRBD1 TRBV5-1 TGCGCCAGCAGCTACCCTCAGACAGGGCAGTACCAAGAGACCCAGTACTTC CASSYPQTGQYQETQYF
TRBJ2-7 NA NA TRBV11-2 TGTGCCAGCAGCTTTGGTTTCTCAGGAGCCTACGAGCAGTACTTC CASSFGFSGAYEQYF
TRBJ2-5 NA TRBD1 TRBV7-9 TGTGCCAGCAGACGAAACCTGACAGGGTCGCAGACCCAGTACTTC CASRRNLTGSQTQYF
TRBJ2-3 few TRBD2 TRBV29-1 TGCAGCGTTGACCCTAGCGGTCGCACAGATACGCAGTATTTT CSVDPSGRTDTQYF
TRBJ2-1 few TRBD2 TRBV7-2 TGTGCCAGCAGCTTAAGGCCACTAGCGGCGTCCTACAATGAGCAGTTCTTC CASSLRPLAASYNEQFF
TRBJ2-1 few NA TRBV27 TGTGCCAGCAGGCGACTTACCTACAATGAGCAGTTCTTC CASRRLTYNEQFF
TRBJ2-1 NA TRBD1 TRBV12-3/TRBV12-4 TGTGCCAGCAGTTTGAGACAGGGGACATACAATGAGCAGTTCTTC CASSLRQGTYNEQFF
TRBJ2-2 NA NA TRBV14 TGTGCCAGCAGCCAAGGAGTAGCGGTCTACACCGGGGAGCTGTTTTTT CASSQGVAVYTGELFF
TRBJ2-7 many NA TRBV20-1 TGCAGTGCTAGAACCGACAGGTGGGGGGAGCAGTACTTC CSARTDRWGEQYF
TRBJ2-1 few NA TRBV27 TGTGCCAGCGGCCTTAGCAGTGAGCAGTTCTTC CASGLSSEQFF
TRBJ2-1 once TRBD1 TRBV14 TGTGCCAGCAGCCAAATAATGACAGGGGATCACAATGAGCAGTTCTTC CASSQIMTGDHNEQFF
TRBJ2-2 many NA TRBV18 TGTGCCAGCTCACGACTACAAGAACCACACACCGGGGAGCTGTTTTTT CASSRLQEPHTGELFF
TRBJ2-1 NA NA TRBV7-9 TGTGCCAGCAGCTTAGAAGCCGTTCCTAGCTATGAGCAGTTCTTC CASSLEAVPSYEQFF
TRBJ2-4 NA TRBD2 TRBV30 TGTGCCTGGAAGGTGGGACTAGCGGGAGGGCCGGTAGACATTCAGTACTTC CAWKVGLAGGPVDIQYF
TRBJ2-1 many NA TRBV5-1 TGCGCCAGCAGCCTAAAATCCCACGATTCAGGGGAAGAGCAGTTCTTC CASSLKSHDSGEEQFF
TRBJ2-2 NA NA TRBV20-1 TGCAGTGCTAGTGGGAACACCGGGGAGCTGTTTTTT CSASGNTGELFF
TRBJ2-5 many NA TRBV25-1 TGTGCCTCTTCCTCGGCGGAAAGCAGTCAAGAGACCCAGTACTTC CASSSAESSQETQYF
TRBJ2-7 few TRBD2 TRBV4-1 TGCGCCAGCAGCCAAGTGGCCGGGCAGACTAGCCCCTCCTACGAGCAGTACTTC CASSQVAGQTSPSYEQYF
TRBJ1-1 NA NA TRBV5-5 TGTGCCAGCAGCCCCAACAGGGAAGAAGGTGAAGCTTTCTTT CASSPNREEGEAFF
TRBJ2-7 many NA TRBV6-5 TGTGCCAGCAGTTACGGAGTGGGGTGGGGGGCGGTTAACTACGAGCAGTACTTC CASSYGVGWGAVNYEQYF
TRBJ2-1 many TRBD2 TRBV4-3 TGCGCCAGCAGCCAAGATCCGGGACTAGGTTACAATGAGCAGTTCTTC CASSQDPGLGYNEQFF
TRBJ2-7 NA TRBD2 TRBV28 TGTGCCAGCAGTTTATCGGGACTAGCGGGAGAGAGAGAGCAGTACTTC CASSLSGLAGEREQYF
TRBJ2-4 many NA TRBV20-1 TGCAGTGCCCCCCTTGCCAAAAACATTCAGTACTTC CSAPLAKNIQYF
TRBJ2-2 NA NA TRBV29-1 TGCAGCGTTGGACTATGGGGCACCGGGGAGCTGTTTTTT CSVGLWGTGELFF
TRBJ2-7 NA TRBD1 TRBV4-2 TGTGCCAGCAGCCAGACCGGGACAGGGATCTACGAGCAGTACTTC CASSQTGTGIYEQYF
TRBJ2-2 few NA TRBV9 TGTGCCAGCAGCGTAGCCGGGACCTGGGACTCCGGGGAGCTGTTTTTT CASSVAGTWDSGELFF
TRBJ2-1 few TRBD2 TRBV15 TGTGCCACCAGCAGAGACCTAGCGGGAGGGATTGAGCAGTTCTTC CATSRDLAGGIEQFF
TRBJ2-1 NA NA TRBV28 TGTGCCAGCAGTTTATCTAGGGGGGGGTGGCAAGCCTTC CASSLSRGGWQAF
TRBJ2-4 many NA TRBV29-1 TGCAGCGTCCCCTCCCCAACCAAAAACATTCAGTACTTC CSVPSPTKNIQYF
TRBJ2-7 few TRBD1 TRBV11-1 TGTGCCAGCAGCTTAGGACAGGGGGCGTCCGCCTACGAGCAGTACTTC CASSLGQGASAYEQYF
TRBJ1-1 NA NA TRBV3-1 TGTGCCAGCAGCCAAGGTCACTCGAACACTGAAGCTTTCTTT CASSQGHSNTEAFF
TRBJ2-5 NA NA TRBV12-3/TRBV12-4 TGTGCCTTCAGTTTACGCCTAGGCGGGACTTTTCCCGAGGGTGGCCAGTACTTC CAFSLRLGGTFPEGGQYF
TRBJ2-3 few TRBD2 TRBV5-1 TGCGCCAGCAGCTTGGCCGATAGCGGGAGAGGTATTTATACGCAGTATTTT CASSLADSGRGIYTQYF
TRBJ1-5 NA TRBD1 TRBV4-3 TGCGCCAGCAGCCTGGGGACAGGGACGAATCAGCCCCAGCATTTT CASSLGTGTNQPQHF
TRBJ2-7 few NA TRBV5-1 TGCGCCAGCAGCCCACGGGATTACCTCTACGAGCAGTACTTC CASSPRDYLYEQYF
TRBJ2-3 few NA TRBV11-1 TGTGCCAGCAGCTTAGACGGGATCGGCACAGATACGCAGTATTTT CASSLDGIGTDTQYF
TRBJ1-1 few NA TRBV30 TGTGCCTGGAGAGGAGGAGACTCTGAAGCTTTCTTT CAWRGGDSEAFF
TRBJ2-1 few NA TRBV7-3 TGTGCCAGCAGCTTACTCCCGGCTAGGCTCACCTACAATGAGCAGTTCTTC CASSLLPARLTYNEQFF
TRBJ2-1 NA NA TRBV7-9 TGTGCCAGCAGCTTTCAATCGGGCTACAATGAGCAGTTCTTC CASSFQSGYNEQFF
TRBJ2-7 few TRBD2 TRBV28 TGTGCCAGCAGTATCCCGGGGACTAGCGGGAGAGGCTACGAGCAGTACTTC CASSIPGTSGRGYEQYF
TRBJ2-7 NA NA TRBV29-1 TGCAGCGTTGAAGAGTGGGGCGAAACCTACGAGCAGTACTTC CSVEEWGETYEQYF
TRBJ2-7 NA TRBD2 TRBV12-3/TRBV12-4 TGTGCCAGCAGTGCTAAAAATAGCGGGAGGTGGAACTACGAGCAGTACTTC CASSAKNSGRWNYEQYF
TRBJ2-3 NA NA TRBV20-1 TGCAGTGCTCCTCACCGTGGGAGCACAGATACGCAGTATTTT CSAPHRGSTDTQYF
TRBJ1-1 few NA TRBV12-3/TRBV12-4 TGTGCCAGCAGTTTAGTTTGGGGAAACACTGAAGCTTTCTTT CASSLVWGNTEAFF
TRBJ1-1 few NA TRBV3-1 TGTACCAGCAGTTTCGGGGGAGAGGGAATGATAGAGTTGAACACTGAAGCTTTCTTT CTSSFGGEGMIELNTEAFF